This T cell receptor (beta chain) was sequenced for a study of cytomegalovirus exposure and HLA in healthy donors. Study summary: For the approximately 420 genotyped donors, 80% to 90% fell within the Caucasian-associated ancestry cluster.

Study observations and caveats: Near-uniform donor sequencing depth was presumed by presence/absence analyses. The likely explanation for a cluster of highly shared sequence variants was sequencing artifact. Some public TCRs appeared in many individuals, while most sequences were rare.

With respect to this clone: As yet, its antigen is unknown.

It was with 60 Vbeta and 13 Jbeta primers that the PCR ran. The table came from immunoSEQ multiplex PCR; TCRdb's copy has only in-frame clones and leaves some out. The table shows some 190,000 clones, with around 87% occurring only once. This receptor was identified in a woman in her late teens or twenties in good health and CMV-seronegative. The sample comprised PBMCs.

The CDR3 loop reads CSARGRNIQYF. The CDR3 DNA follows: TGCAGTGCTAGAGGCCGGAACATTCAGTACTTC. The chain recombines TRBV20-1 with TRBJ2-4; no reliable D call. Deletions cut 1 base from V and 7 bases from J, with 5 bases between. The CDR3 runs 11 residues. Germline V gene data show CDR1 as DFQATT and CDR2 as SNEGSKA (reference sequence).